The following is a T cell receptor (beta chain) sequence with its context. Its antigen is unidentified. The source of the sample is a study of T cells in narcolepsy. About the research overall: Donors had narcolepsy type 1 or type 2, or were healthy controls.

Study results and limitations: Some memory CD4+ repertoires had no autoreactive clone sequences. Blood of same and different patients, but not healthy controls, reportedly held recurring autoreactive clonotypes.

The data were produced by immunoSEQ multiplex PCR, yet TCRdb's version contains in-frame clones alone and is incomplete. The data contain 25,000 to 30,000 clones, 79% of them singletons. The V and J ends lost 7 bases and 2 bases respectively, with 18 bases between them. CDR1 is SGDLS, CDR2 YYNGEE, per germline. This CDR3 is built from 15 residues. This rearrangement joins TRBV9 to TRBJ1-2; tentatively, D is TRBD1 (5 bases). The clonotype was recovered from a human donor in good health. Specimen: memory (CD45RA-) CD4+ T cells from blood. As DNA, the CDR3 is TGTGCCAGCTCAGATTCTGGGGCCTCCAACTATGGCTACACCTTC. This translates into CASSDSGASNYGYTF.